Listed below are T cell receptor beta chains from one sample, sequenced in a study of chemoradiotherapy in HPV16-positive cancers. Clones were sequenced by immunoSEQ multiplex PCR, and TCRdb holds only the in-frame ones, with some missing. The repertoire holds about 15,000 clones, with about three quarters as singletons. The sample was tumor tissue, taken from a patient who underwent chemoradiotherapy. The receptors here all came from a human donor with HPV-associated anogenital cancer. Both conserved end residues are part of each CDR3. The D gene is left open where the match is weak. Clone size is shown for a subset of rows, as once, few, many or a class of expanded clone.

clone_size: NA; j_call: TRBJ2-5; d_call: TRBD2; v_call: TRBV5-4; cdr3_aa: CASSRTSGGEETQYF; cdr3_nt: TGTGCCAGCAGCCGGACTAGCGGGGGGGAAGAGACCCAGTACTTC
clone_size: NA; j_call: TRBJ2-2; d_call: TRBD2; v_call: TRBV6-5; cdr3_aa: CASESGGGTGELFF; cdr3_nt: TGTGCCAGCGAGAGCGGGGGGGGCACCGGGGAGCTGTTTTTT
clone_size: NA; j_call: TRBJ2-5; d_call: NA; v_call: TRBV10-3; cdr3_aa: CAISSGVGETQYF; cdr3_nt: TGTGCCATCAGTTCAGGGGTAGGAGAGACCCAGTACTTC
clone_size: NA; j_call: TRBJ1-5; d_call: NA; v_call: TRBV27; cdr3_aa: CASGKVQPQHF; cdr3_nt: TGTGCCAGCGGCAAGGTTCAGCCCCAGCATTTT
clone_size: NA; j_call: TRBJ2-3; d_call: NA; v_call: TRBV11-2; cdr3_aa: CASSLGGQSTDTQYF; cdr3_nt: TGTGCCAGCAGCTTAGGAGGGCAAAGCACAGATACGCAGTATTTT
clone_size: few; j_call: TRBJ2-5; d_call: TRBD2; v_call: TRBV9; cdr3_aa: CASSPGLAETQETQYF; cdr3_nt: TGTGCCAGCAGCCCGGGACTAGCGGAGACCCAAGAGACCCAGTACTTC
clone_size: few; j_call: TRBJ2-7; d_call: NA; v_call: TRBV13; cdr3_aa: CASSLGGFAYEQYF; cdr3_nt: TGTGCCAGCAGCTTAGGGGGGTTCGCCTACGAGCAGTACTTC
clone_size: NA; j_call: TRBJ1-1; d_call: TRBD1; v_call: TRBV23-1; cdr3_aa: CASSPRTGTNTEAFF; cdr3_nt: TGCGCCAGCAGTCCGAGGACAGGGACGAACACTGAAGCTTTCTTT
clone_size: NA; j_call: TRBJ1-5; d_call: NA; v_call: TRBV5-6; cdr3_aa: CASSLASQPQHF; cdr3_nt: TGTGCCAGCAGCTTGGCAAGTCAGCCCCAGCATTTT
clone_size: NA; j_call: TRBJ1-1; d_call: NA; v_call: TRBV5-4; cdr3_aa: CASSNPTGVDEAFF; cdr3_nt: TGTGCCAGCAGTAACCCCACTGGGGTGGATGAAGCTTTCTTT
clone_size: NA; j_call: TRBJ1-6; d_call: NA; v_call: TRBV4-1; cdr3_aa: CASSQEESSYNSPLHF; cdr3_nt: TGCGCCAGCAGCCAAGAGGAGAGCTCCTATAATTCACCCCTCCACTTT
clone_size: few; j_call: TRBJ2-3; d_call: TRBD2; v_call: TRBV2; cdr3_aa: CASTPNGAGGPDTQYF; cdr3_nt: TGTGCCAGCACTCCAAACGGGGCGGGGGGGCCAGATACGCAGTATTTT
clone_size: once; j_call: TRBJ2-7; d_call: NA; v_call: TRBV7-9; cdr3_aa: CASSLDKSYEQYF; cdr3_nt: TGTGCCAGCAGCTTAGACAAATCCTACGAGCAGTACTTC
clone_size: NA; j_call: TRBJ1-1; d_call: NA; v_call: TRBV6-1; cdr3_aa: CASSTPGTISEAFF; cdr3_nt: TGTGCCAGCAGTACCCCCGGGACAATCTCTGAAGCTTTCTTT
clone_size: NA; j_call: TRBJ1-3; d_call: NA; v_call: TRBV10-3; cdr3_aa: CATAQGRADGNTIYF; cdr3_nt: TGTGCCACCGCCCAGGGTAGGGCCGATGGAAACACCATATATTTT
clone_size: medium-sized; j_call: TRBJ2-5; d_call: TRBD2; v_call: TRBV29-1; cdr3_aa: CSVEEGGGETQYF; cdr3_nt: TGCAGCGTTGAAGAGGGCGGGGGGGAGACCCAGTACTTC
clone_size: NA; j_call: TRBJ2-3; d_call: TRBD2; v_call: TRBV5-5; cdr3_aa: CASSISGGLSTDTQYF; cdr3_nt: TGTGCCAGCAGCATTAGCGGGGGGCTAAGCACAGATACGCAGTATTTT
clone_size: few; j_call: TRBJ2-1; d_call: NA; v_call: TRBV6-1; cdr3_aa: CASSEVGGSYNEQFF; cdr3_nt: TGTGCCAGCAGTGAAGTGGGGGGATCGTACAATGAGCAGTTCTTC
clone_size: NA; j_call: TRBJ1-5; d_call: NA; v_call: TRBV10-2; cdr3_aa: CASSESNAEYQPQHF; cdr3_nt: TGCGCCAGCAGTGAGTCGAATGCAGAGTATCAGCCCCAGCATTTT
clone_size: NA; j_call: TRBJ2-1; d_call: NA; v_call: TRBV27; cdr3_aa: CASSLRVYNEQFF; cdr3_nt: TGTGCCAGCAGTTTACGAGTTTACAATGAGCAGTTCTTC
clone_size: medium-sized; j_call: TRBJ1-3; d_call: TRBD1; v_call: TRBV30; cdr3_aa: CAWGTASGNTIYF; cdr3_nt: TGTGCCTGGGGGACAGCCTCTGGAAACACCATATATTTT
clone_size: once; j_call: TRBJ2-3; d_call: NA; v_call: TRBV6-4; cdr3_aa: CASSWGGADTQYF; cdr3_nt: TGTGCCAGCAGTTGGGGGGGCGCAGATACGCAGTATTTT
clone_size: NA; j_call: TRBJ2-1; d_call: TRBD2; v_call: TRBV30; cdr3_aa: CAWSRGLAGPNNEQFF; cdr3_nt: TGTGCCTGGAGTAGGGGTCTAGCGGGACCTAACAATGAGCAGTTCTTC
clone_size: few; j_call: TRBJ1-6; d_call: NA; v_call: TRBV28; cdr3_aa: CASSLAGHFNSPLHF; cdr3_nt: TGTGCCAGCAGTTTAGCGGGACACTTTAATTCACCCCTCCACTTT
clone_size: NA; j_call: TRBJ1-1; d_call: NA; v_call: TRBV19; cdr3_aa: CASSLPRQIMNTEAFF; cdr3_nt: TGTGCCAGTAGTCTACCACGACAGATCATGAACACTGAAGCTTTCTTT
clone_size: NA; j_call: TRBJ2-7; d_call: TRBD2; v_call: TRBV18; cdr3_aa: CASSPPVAGGMDEQYF; cdr3_nt: TGTGCCAGCTCACCCCCGGTAGCGGGGGGGATGGACGAGCAGTACTTC
clone_size: NA; j_call: TRBJ2-5; d_call: NA; v_call: TRBV10-1; cdr3_aa: CASSRTLGETQYF; cdr3_nt: TGCGCCAGCAGTCGAACTCTCGGGGAGACCCAGTACTTC
clone_size: NA; j_call: TRBJ2-2; d_call: TRBD2; v_call: TRBV28; cdr3_aa: CASTTILAGVQMNTGELFF; cdr3_nt: TGTGCCAGCACAACGATCCTAGCGGGGGTACAGATGAACACCGGGGAGCTGTTTTTT
clone_size: NA; j_call: TRBJ2-1; d_call: TRBD2; v_call: TRBV7-2; cdr3_aa: CASSAGLAVQFF; cdr3_nt: TGTGCCAGCAGCGCAGGACTAGCGGTGCAGTTCTTC
clone_size: NA; j_call: TRBJ2-4; d_call: TRBD1; v_call: TRBV5-1; cdr3_aa: CASSLVPRDRSLRGLAKNIQYF; cdr3_nt: TGCGCCAGCAGCCTGGTCCCCCGGGACAGGAGCCTAAGGGGATTAGCCAAAAACATTCAGTACTTC
clone_size: medium-sized; j_call: TRBJ1-5; d_call: TRBD1; v_call: TRBV6-4; cdr3_aa: CASSPDRGTNQPQHF; cdr3_nt: TGTGCCAGCAGTCCGGACAGGGGCACTAATCAGCCCCAGCATTTT
clone_size: NA; j_call: TRBJ1-3; d_call: NA; v_call: TRBV28; cdr3_aa: CASSTYGGGWNIAGNTIYF; cdr3_nt: TGTGCCAGCAGTACCTACGGGGGTGGCTGGAACATCGCCGGAAACACCATATATTTT
clone_size: NA; j_call: TRBJ1-3; d_call: NA; v_call: TRBV29-1; cdr3_aa: CSVEDSGNTIYF; cdr3_nt: TGCAGCGTGGAGGACAGCGGAAACACCATATATTTT
clone_size: NA; j_call: TRBJ1-2; d_call: NA; v_call: TRBV2; cdr3_aa: CASRGGQLTPGF; cdr3_nt: TGTGCCAGCCGGGGGGGCCAACTGACACCAGGATTC
clone_size: NA; j_call: TRBJ2-1; d_call: NA; v_call: TRBV6-5; cdr3_aa: CASSYSRDNEQFF; cdr3_nt: TGTGCCAGCAGTTACTCGAGGGACAATGAGCAGTTCTTC
clone_size: few; j_call: TRBJ1-1; d_call: TRBD1; v_call: TRBV6-5; cdr3_aa: CASSGTGLLETEAFF; cdr3_nt: TGTGCCAGCAGTGGGACAGGGCTTCTAGAGACTGAAGCTTTCTTT
clone_size: NA; j_call: TRBJ2-7; d_call: NA; v_call: TRBV4-2; cdr3_aa: CASSQDRDPGNFYEQYF; cdr3_nt: TGTGCCAGCAGCCAAGATCGGGACCCGGGAAATTTCTACGAGCAGTACTTC
clone_size: NA; j_call: TRBJ1-1; d_call: NA; v_call: TRBV5-4; cdr3_aa: CASSLDLGMNTEAFF; cdr3_nt: TGTGCCAGCAGCTTGGATCTGGGGATGAACACTGAAGCTTTCTTT
clone_size: medium-sized; j_call: TRBJ2-6; d_call: TRBD2; v_call: TRBV7-8; cdr3_aa: CASSLVTSAYSGANVLTF; cdr3_nt: TGTGCCAGCAGCTTAGTCACTAGCGCTTACTCTGGGGCCAACGTCCTGACTTTC
clone_size: NA; j_call: TRBJ1-5; d_call: NA; v_call: TRBV18; cdr3_aa: CASSPNRDQPQHF; cdr3_nt: TGTGCCAGCTCACCAAACAGGGATCAGCCCCAGCATTTT
clone_size: NA; j_call: TRBJ1-6; d_call: NA; v_call: TRBV9; cdr3_aa: CASSRDNNSPLHF; cdr3_nt: TGTGCCAGCAGCCGGGACAATAATTCACCCCTCCACTTT
clone_size: NA; j_call: TRBJ1-5; d_call: NA; v_call: TRBV2; cdr3_aa: CASSPINSNQPQHF; cdr3_nt: TGTGCCAGCAGCCCCATCAATAGCAATCAGCCCCAGCATTTT